The entry that follows covers one TCR beta chain sequence. This entry belongs to a study of blood T cells in healthy people across ages. The wider study: About one barcoded TCR beta cDNA was captured per two T cells.

A second PCR of 7 to 11 cycles used a sample-barcoded 5' primer and a J-beta primer mix. Via MiXCR, TCRdb re-called the 5' RACE reads, giving one row per CDR3 protein. Of about 680,000 distinct CDR3 sequences listed, more than 40% are singletons. The germline gives CDR1 KGHDR, CDR2 SFDVKD. V was clipped by 7 bases and J by 7 bases; unmatched bases: 15. The CDR3 loop spans 18 amino acids. The TCR comes from a woman aged 55 to 70 in good health. The chain recombines TRBV24-1 with TRBJ2-1; 13 bases align to TRBD2. Sequenced material: blood. The CDR3 nucleotides read TGTGCCACCAGGGCCCGGACTAGCGGGAGTCAAACCGGGAATGAGCAGTTCTTC. Its protein product is CATRARTSGSQTGNEQFF.